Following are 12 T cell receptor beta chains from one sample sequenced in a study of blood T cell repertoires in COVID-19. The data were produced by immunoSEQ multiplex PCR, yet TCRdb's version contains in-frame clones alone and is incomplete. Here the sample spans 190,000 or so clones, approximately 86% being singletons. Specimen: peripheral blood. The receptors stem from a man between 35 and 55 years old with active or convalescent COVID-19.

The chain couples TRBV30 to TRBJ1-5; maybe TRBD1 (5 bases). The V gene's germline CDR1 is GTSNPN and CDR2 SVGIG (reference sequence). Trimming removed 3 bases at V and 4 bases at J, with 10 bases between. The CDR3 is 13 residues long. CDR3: CAWSYDSNQPQHF. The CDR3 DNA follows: TGTGCCTGGAGCTACGACAGTAATCAGCCCCAGCATTTT.

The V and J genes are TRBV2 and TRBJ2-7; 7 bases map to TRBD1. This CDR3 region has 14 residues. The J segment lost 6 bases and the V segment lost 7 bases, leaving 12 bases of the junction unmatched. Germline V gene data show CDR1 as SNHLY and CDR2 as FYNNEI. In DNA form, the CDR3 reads TGTGCCAGCAACGTACAGGGGCCCTTCGGCGAGCAGTACTTC. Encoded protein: CASNVQGPFGEQYF.

The CDR3 nucleotides are TGCAGCGTAGAAATGGCGGGTTGGGACACTGAAGCTTTCTTT. It yields the protein CSVEMAGWDTEAFF. V is TRBV29-1 and J is TRBJ1-1; D call uncertain. Germline CDR1 SQVTM, CDR2 ANQGSEA. V was shortened by 6 bases and J by 3 bases, with 17 bases between the two germline ends. This CDR3 spans 14 amino acids. The full variable domain, with the rest looked up from reference TRBV29-1 and TRBJ1-1, is SAVISQKPSRDICQRGTSLTIQCQVDSQVTMMFWYRQQPGQSLTLIATANQGSEATYESGFVIDKFPISRPNLTFSTLTVSNMSPEDSSIYLCSVEMAGWDTEAFFGQGTRLTVV.

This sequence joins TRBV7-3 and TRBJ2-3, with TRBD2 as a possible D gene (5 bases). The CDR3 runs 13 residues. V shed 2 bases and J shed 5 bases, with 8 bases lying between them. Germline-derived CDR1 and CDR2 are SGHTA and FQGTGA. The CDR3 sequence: CASSLEGKDTQYF. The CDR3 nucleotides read TGTGCCAGCAGCTTAGAGGGAAAAGATACGCAGTATTTT.

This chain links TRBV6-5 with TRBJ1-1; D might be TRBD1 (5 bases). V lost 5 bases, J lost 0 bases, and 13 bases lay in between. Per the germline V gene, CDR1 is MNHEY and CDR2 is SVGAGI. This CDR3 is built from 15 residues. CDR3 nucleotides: TGTGCCAGCAGTAATCGACAGACCATGAACACTGAAGCTTTCTTT. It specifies CASSNRQTMNTEAFF.

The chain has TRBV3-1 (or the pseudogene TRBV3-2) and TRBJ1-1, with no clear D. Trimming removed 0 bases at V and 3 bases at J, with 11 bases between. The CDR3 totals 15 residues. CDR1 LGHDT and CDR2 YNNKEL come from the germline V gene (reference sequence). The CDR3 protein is CASSQETGADTEAFF. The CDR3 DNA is TGTGCCAGCAGCCAAGAGACGGGAGCTGACACTGAAGCTTTCTTT.

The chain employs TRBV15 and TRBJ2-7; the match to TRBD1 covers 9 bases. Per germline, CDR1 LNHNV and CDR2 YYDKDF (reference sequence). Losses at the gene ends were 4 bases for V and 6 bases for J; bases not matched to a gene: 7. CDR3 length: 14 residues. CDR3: CATSTGTGLLEQYF. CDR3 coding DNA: TGTGCCACCAGCACCGGGACAGGGCTCCTCGAGCAGTACTTC.

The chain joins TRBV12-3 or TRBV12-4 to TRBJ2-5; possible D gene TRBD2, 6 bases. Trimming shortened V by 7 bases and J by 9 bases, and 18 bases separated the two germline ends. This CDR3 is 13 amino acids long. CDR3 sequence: CASTLDSGGSQYF. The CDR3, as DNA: TGTGCCAGCACCCTCGACAGTGGAGGGTCCCAGTACTTC.

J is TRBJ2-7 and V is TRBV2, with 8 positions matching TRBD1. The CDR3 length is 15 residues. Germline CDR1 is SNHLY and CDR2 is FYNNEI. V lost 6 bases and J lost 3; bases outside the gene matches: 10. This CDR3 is CASRDRVRSNYEQYF. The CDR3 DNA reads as TGTGCCAGCAGGGACAGGGTCCGTTCGAACTACGAGCAGTACTTC.

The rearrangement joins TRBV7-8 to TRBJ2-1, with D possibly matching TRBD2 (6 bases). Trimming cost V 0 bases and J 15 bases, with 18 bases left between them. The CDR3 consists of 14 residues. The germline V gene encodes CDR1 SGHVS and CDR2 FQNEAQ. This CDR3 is CASSLAPGLTEVFF. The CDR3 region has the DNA TGTGCCAGCAGCTTAGCGCCGGGACTCACGGAAGTGTTCTTC.

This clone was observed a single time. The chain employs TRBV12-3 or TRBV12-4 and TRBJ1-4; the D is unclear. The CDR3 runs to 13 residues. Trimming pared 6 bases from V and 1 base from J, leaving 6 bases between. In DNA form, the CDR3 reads TGTGCCAGCAGGAGGGAAACTAATGAAAAACTGTTTTTT. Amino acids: CASRRETNEKLFF.

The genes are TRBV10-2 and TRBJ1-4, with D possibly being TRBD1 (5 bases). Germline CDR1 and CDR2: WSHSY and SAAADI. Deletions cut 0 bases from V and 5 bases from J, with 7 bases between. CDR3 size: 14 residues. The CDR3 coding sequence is TGCGCCAGCAGTGAGTCGACAGCGAATGAAAAACTGTTTTTT. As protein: CASSESTANEKLFF.